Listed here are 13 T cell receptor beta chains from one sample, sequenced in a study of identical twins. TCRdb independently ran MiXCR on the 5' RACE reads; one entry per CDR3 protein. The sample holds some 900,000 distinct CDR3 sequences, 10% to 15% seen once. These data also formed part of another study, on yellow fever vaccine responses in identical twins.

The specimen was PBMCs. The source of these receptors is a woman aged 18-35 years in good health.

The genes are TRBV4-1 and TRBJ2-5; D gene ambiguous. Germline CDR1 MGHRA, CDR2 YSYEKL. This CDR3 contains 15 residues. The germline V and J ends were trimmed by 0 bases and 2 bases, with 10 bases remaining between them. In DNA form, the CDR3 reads TGCGCCAGCAGCCAAGAAGGCTCCTTTCAAGAGACCCAGTACTTC. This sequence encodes CASSQEGSFQETQYF.

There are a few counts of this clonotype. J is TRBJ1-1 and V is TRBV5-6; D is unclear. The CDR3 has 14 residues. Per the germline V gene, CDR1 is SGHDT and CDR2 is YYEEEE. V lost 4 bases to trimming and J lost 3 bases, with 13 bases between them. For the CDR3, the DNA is TGTGCCAGCAGCGGGTTTCAGGAGTACACTGAAGCTTTCTTT. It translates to CASSGFQEYTEAFF. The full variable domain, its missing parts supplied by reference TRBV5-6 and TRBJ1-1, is DAGVTQSPTHLIKTRGQQVTLRCSPKSGHDTVSWYQQALGQGPQFIFQYYEEEERQRGNFPDRFSGHQFPNYSSELNVNALLLGDSALYLCASSGFQEYTEAFFGQGTRLTVV.

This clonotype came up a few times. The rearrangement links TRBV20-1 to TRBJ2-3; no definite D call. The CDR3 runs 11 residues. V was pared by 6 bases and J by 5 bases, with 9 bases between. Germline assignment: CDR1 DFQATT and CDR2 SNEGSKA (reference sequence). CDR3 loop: CSAGQGDTQYF. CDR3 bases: TGCAGTGCAGGGCAAGGAGATACGCAGTATTTT.

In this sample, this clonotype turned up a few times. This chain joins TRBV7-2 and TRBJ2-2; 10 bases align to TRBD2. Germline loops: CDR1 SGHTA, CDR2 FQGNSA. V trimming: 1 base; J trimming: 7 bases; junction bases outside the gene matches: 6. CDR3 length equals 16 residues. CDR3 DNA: TGTGCCAGCAGCTTAGGCCTAGCGGGAGCAGGCGGGGAGCTGTTTTTT. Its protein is CASSLGLAGAGGELFF.

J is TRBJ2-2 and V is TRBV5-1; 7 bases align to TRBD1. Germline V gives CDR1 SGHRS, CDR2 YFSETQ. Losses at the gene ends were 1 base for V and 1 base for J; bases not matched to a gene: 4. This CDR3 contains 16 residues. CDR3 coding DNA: TGCGCCAGCAGCTTGCAAGGACAGGTGAACACCGGGGAGCTGTTTTTT. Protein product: CASSLQGQVNTGELFF. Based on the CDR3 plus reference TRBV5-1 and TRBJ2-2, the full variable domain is KAGVTQTPRYLIKTRGQQVTLSCSPISGHRSVSWYQQTPGQGLQFLFEYFSETQRNKGNFPGRFSGRQFSNSRSEMNVSTLELGDSALYLCASSLQGQVNTGELFFGEGSRLTVL.

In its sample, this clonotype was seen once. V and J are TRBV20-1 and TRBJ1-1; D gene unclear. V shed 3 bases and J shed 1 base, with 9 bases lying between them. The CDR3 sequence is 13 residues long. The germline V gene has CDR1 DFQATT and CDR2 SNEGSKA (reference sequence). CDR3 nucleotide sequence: TGCAGTGCTAGCGGGGTCCGGAACACTGAAGCTTTCTTT. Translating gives CSASGVRNTEAFF.

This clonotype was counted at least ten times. This chain's CDR3 is CASSQPPPASGHYEQYV. For the CDR3, the DNA is TGTGCCAGCAGCCAACCCCCTCCGGCTAGCGGGCACTACGAGCAGTACGTC. V gene TRBV3-1 combines with J gene TRBJ2-7, with 8 bases matching TRBD2. The CDR3 extends over 17 amino acids. Germline CDR1 and CDR2: LGHDT and YNNKEL (reference sequence). Trimming at V came to 2 bases and at J to 3 bases, leaving 12 bases not matched to a gene.

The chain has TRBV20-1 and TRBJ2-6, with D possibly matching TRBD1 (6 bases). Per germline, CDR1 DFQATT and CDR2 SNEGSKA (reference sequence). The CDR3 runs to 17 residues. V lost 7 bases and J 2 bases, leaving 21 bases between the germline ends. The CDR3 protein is CSVRRRTDTPGANVLTF. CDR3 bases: TGCAGTGTCCGGCGCAGGACAGACACCCCTGGGGCCAACGTCCTGACTTTC.

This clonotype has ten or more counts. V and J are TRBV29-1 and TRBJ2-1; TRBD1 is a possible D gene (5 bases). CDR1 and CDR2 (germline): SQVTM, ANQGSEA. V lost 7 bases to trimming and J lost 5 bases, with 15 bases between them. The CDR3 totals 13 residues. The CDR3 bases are TGCAGCGCAGTCCTAGGGGCGGACAATGAGCAGTTCTTC. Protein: CSAVLGADNEQFF.

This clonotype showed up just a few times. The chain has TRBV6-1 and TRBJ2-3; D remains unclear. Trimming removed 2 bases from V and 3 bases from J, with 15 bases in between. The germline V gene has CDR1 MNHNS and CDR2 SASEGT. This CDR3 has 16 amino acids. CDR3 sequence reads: CASSELVPSITDTQYF. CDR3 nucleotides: TGTGCCAGCAGTGAACTAGTTCCTTCTATTACAGATACGCAGTATTTT.

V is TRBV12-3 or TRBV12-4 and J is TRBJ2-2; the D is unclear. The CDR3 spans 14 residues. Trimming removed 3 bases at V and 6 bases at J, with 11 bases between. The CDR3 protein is CASSLQITPGELFF. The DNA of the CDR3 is TGTGCCAGCAGTTTGCAGATTACTCCCGGGGAGCTGTTTTTT.

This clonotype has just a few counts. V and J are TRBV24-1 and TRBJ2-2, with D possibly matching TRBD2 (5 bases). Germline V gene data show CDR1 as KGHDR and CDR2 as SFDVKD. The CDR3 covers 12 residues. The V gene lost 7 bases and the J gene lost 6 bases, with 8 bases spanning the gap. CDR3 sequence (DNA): TGTGCCACCAGCCGGACTGCCGGGGAGCTGTTTTTT. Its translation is CATSRTAGELFF.

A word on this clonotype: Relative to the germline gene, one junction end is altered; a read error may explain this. CDR3 loop: CCAGAPGLAGEGQYF. CDR3 nucleotide sequence: TGCTGTGCGGGAGCCCCGGGACTAGCGGGAGAGGGGCAGTACTTC. The chain is built from TRBV20-1 and TRBJ2-7; TRBD2 matches at 14 bases. CDR1 and CDR2 (germline): DFQATT, SNEGSKA (reference sequence). The CDR3 is 15 amino acids.